These 17 T cell receptor beta chains originate from one sample sequenced in a study of blood T cell repertoires in COVID-19. Here immunoSEQ multiplex PCR was the method, and the copy in TCRdb shows in-frame clones only, minus some. Seen here are approximately 150,000 clones, about 87% observed once, and the top ten hold roughly 2.5%. The sample consisted of peripheral blood. Receptors were obtained from an elderly woman with COVID-19, enrolled during active disease.

The J gene is TRBJ1-1, the V gene TRBV5-1; D is perhaps TRBD1 (6 bases). The V gene lost 0 bases and the J gene lost 10 bases, with 22 bases spanning the gap. The CDR3 extends over 16 amino acids. Germline V gene sequence: CDR1 SGHRS, CDR2 YFSETQ. The CDR3 bases are TGCGCCAGCAGCTTGGACTTACGGGGGGGCGCCCCCGGAGCTTTCTTT. This encodes CASSLDLRGGAPGAFF.

This chain links TRBV6-4 with TRBJ2-2; perhaps TRBD2 as D (6 bases). There are 16 residues in the CDR3. Looked up from germline, CDR1 is MRHNA and CDR2 is SNTAGT. V lost 4 bases and J 1 base, leaving 13 bases between the germline ends. The CDR3 is CASSAQGDLNTGELFF. The CDR3 coding sequence is TGTGCCAGCAGTGCCCAAGGGGACTTGAACACCGGGGAGCTGTTTTTT.

The chain carries TRBV4-3 and TRBJ1-2; 7 bases fit TRBD1. CDR3 length equals 18 residues. V dropped 0 bases and J dropped 4; count of bases not matched to a gene: 14. Per germline, CDR1 LGHNA and CDR2 YSLEER. For the CDR3, the DNA is TGCGCCAGCAGCCAAGATGCGGTTCTCGACAGGGCAAGCTATGGCTACACCTTC. Translated: CASSQDAVLDRASYGYTF.

J is TRBJ1-2 and V is TRBV11-2; TRBD1 is a possible D gene (6 bases). The CDR3 consists of 15 residues. V lost 5 bases to trimming and J lost 3 bases, with 16 bases between them. CDR1 and CDR2 from the germline V gene are SGHAT and FQNNGV. The CDR3 protein is CASSRLQGSDYGYTF. CDR3 coding DNA: TGTGCCAGCAGCCGATTACAGGGATCGGACTATGGCTACACCTTC.

The genes are TRBV19 and TRBJ2-1; 12 bases are shared with TRBD1. In germline, CDR1 is LNHDA, CDR2 SQIVND (reference sequence). There are 17 residues in the CDR3. The V gene end was trimmed by 9 bases and the J gene end by 6 bases; junction bases not matched to a gene: 15. The CDR3 region is CASQGTGGLIAANEQFF. CDR3 in DNA: TGTGCCAGCCAAGGGACAGGGGGCCTAATAGCAGCCAATGAGCAGTTCTTC.

The chain joins TRBV4-1 to TRBJ1-1; TRBD1 matches at 7 bases. With V trimmed by 4 bases and J by 8 bases, 7 bases remained unmatched. CDR3 size: 13 residues. Per germline, CDR1 MGHRA and CDR2 YSYEKL. This CDR3 is CASSPRTGAEAFF. The CDR3, as DNA: TGCGCCAGCAGCCCCCGAACAGGGGCGGAAGCTTTCTTT.

The gene calls are TRBV6-2 or TRBV6-3 and TRBJ2-1, with 8 bases matching TRBD1. CDR1 is MNHEY, CDR2 SVGEGT, per germline. After removal of 6 bases from V and 7 bases from J, the junction contained 11 bases not matched to a gene. The CDR3 contains 15 residues. CDR3 sequence (DNA): TGTGCCAGCAGCCCAGACAGGGGATACAATAATGAGCAGTTCTTC. Translating gives CASSPDRGYNNEQFF.

This clone came up a few times. The rearrangement links TRBV6-5 to TRBJ1-2; TRBD1 matches at 8 bases. CDR1 and CDR2 from the germline V gene are MNHEY and SVGAGI. The CDR3 covers 15 residues. V shed 2 bases, J shed 8 bases, and the junction held 10 bases outside the gene matches. The CDR3 DNA reads as TGTGCCAGCAGTTACCCAGGGGGCAAGACGGAAGGCTACACCTTC. This translates into CASSYPGGKTEGYTF.

The V and J genes are TRBV28 and TRBJ1-5; 7 nucleotides line up with TRBD1. The CDR3 is 16 amino acids. The trim removed 5 bases at V and 5 bases at J, leaving 12 bases unmatched. Germline assignment: CDR1 MDHEN and CDR2 SYDVKM. The CDR3: CASSKLTGKKDQPQHF. CDR3 DNA sequence: TGTGCCAGCAGTAAACTGACAGGGAAAAAAGATCAGCCCCAGCATTTT.

The J gene is TRBJ2-7, the V gene TRBV5-1, with 7 positions matching TRBD2. CDR1 and CDR2 (germline): SGHRS, YFSETQ. This CDR3 has 15 amino acids. Trimming removed 0 bases from V and 2 bases from J; junction bases left unmatched: 5. The CDR3 is CASSLVAGEAYEQYF. CDR3 nucleotide sequence: TGCGCCAGCAGCTTGGTTGCGGGAGAAGCCTACGAGCAGTACTTC. The complete variable domain, with remaining parts taken from reference TRBV5-1 and TRBJ2-7, reads KAGVTQTPRYLIKTRGQQVTLSCSPISGHRSVSWYQQTPGQGLQFLFEYFSETQRNKGNFPGRFSGRQFSNSRSEMNVSTLELGDSALYLCASSLVAGEAYEQYFGPGTRLTVT.

This chain links TRBV7-9 with TRBJ2-2; D unresolved. V lost 6 bases and J 6 bases, leaving 20 bases between the germline ends. CDR1 is SEHNR, CDR2 FQNEAQ, per germline (reference sequence). The CDR3 extends over 16 amino acids. For the CDR3, the DNA is TGTGCCAGCAGGTTATGGCACCTGTCAGGTGCCGGGGAGCTGTTTTTT. Amino acids: CASRLWHLSGAGELFF.

The chain uses TRBV20-1 and TRBJ2-1, with a weak D call TRBD2 (5 bases). V dropped 3 bases and J dropped 8 bases, with 14 bases sitting between them. The germline CDR1 and CDR2 sequences are DFQATT and SNEGSKA (reference sequence). The CDR3 runs to 13 residues. In DNA form, the CDR3 reads TGCAGTGCTAGTCCTAGCCCAGGCGATGAGCAGTTCTTC. This codes for CSASPSPGDEQFF.

As concerns this clone: Germline and junction disagree at one end, which may indicate a read error. V usage is TRBV19 and J usage is TRBJ2-2; D is perhaps TRBD1 (6 bases). The CDR3 extends over 16 amino acids. Germline-derived CDR1 and CDR2 are LNHDA and SQIVND (reference sequence). The CDR3, as DNA: TGTGCCAGTAGTGCGACCGGGACACCGAATACCGGGGAGCTGTTTTTT. Its translation: CASSATGTPNTGELFF.

This clone was recorded a few times. J is TRBJ2-6 and V is TRBV27, with no clear D. With 0 bases removed from V and 1 base from J, the gap between germline ends came to 7 bases. Germline CDR1 and CDR2: MNHEY and SMNVEV (reference sequence). The CDR3 contains 16 residues. CDR3 residues: CASSLSIRSGANVLTF. Written as DNA, the CDR3 is TGTGCCAGCAGTTTATCGATACGGTCTGGGGCCAACGTCCTGACTTTC.

The chain combines TRBV19 with TRBJ1-5, with 7 positions matching TRBD1. The germline gives CDR1 LNHDA, CDR2 SQIVND (reference sequence). The CDR3 loop spans 14 amino acids. V shed 6 bases, J shed 6 bases, and the junction held 8 bases outside the gene matches. This CDR3 is CASRLQGPVQPQHF. For the CDR3, the DNA is TGTGCCAGTAGGTTACAGGGGCCAGTTCAGCCCCAGCATTTT.

The chain uses TRBV3-1 (or the pseudogene TRBV3-2) and TRBJ2-3; 10 bases align to TRBD2. CDR3 length: 18 residues. Germline V gene sequence: CDR1 LGHDT, CDR2 YNNKEL (reference sequence). The V and J ends lost 0 bases and 4 bases, in that order; junction bases with no gene match: 10. Here the CDR3 DNA reads TGTGCCAGCAGCCAAGATCAGCGTCCTAGCGGGAGCGCAGATACGCAGTATTTT. Translated: CASSQDQRPSGSADTQYF.

The chain joins TRBV7-9 to TRBJ2-3, with a possible D match to TRBD1 (5 bases). Germline values: CDR1 SEHNR, CDR2 FQNEAQ (reference sequence). The CDR3 covers 16 residues. Trimming took 2 bases from V and 0 from J, leaving 12 bases between them. The CDR3 region is CASSLTDRPSTDTQYF. CDR3 DNA: TGTGCCAGCAGCTTAACAGACAGACCTAGCACAGATACGCAGTATTTT.